Listed here are 30 T cell receptor beta chains from one sample, sequenced in a study of beta chain features in type 1 diabetes. Findings of the study overall: There was a moderate but significant shortening of TCRB CDR3s in all four CD4+ subsets of Type 1 diabetes patients.

For these TCRs, the target antigens are not known. Every isolated RNA sample was fully reverse transcribed, so sequencing captured expressed TCRB transcripts. TCRdb's copy holds only in-frame clones and misses some; the assay was immunoSEQ multiplex PCR. The sample has 100,000 to 150,000 clones; about 10% are singletons. Sequenced: central memory CD4+ T cells from blood. The receptors were sampled from a man in his thirties or forties with type 1 diabetes.

This clone came up a few times. The chain is built from TRBV5-4 and TRBJ2-5, with D perhaps matching TRBD2 (6 bases). In germline, CDR1 is SGHNT, CDR2 YYREEE (reference sequence). Trimming took 4 bases from V and 1 from J, leaving 20 bases between them. CDR3 length: 17 residues. The CDR3 coding sequence is TGTGCCAGCAGCCTCACGGAGGGAGCGGGCCTCCAAGAGACCCAGTACTTC. Translation: CASSLTEGAGLQETQYF.

This clone was seen a handful of times. The chain couples TRBV28 to TRBJ1-5, with a possible D match to TRBD1 (5 bases). Trimming took off 4 bases at V and 4 bases at J, with 23 bases between the two ends. The germline V gene has CDR1 MDHEN and CDR2 SYDVKM. The CDR3 totals 18 residues. CDR3 amino acids: CASSSLLSIDRSNQPQHF. CDR3 nucleotide sequence: TGTGCCAGCAGTTCGCTCCTATCTATTGACAGAAGTAATCAGCCCCAGCATTTT.

This clone has more than one count but fewer than ten. V and J are TRBV7-2 and TRBJ1-4; D gene uncertain. CDR3 length: 15 residues. Germline lookup yields CDR1 SGHTA and CDR2 FQGNSA. Trimming stripped 0 bases from V and 5 bases from J, with 10 bases between. CDR3 amino acids: CASSLAFLPNEKLFF. The CDR3 DNA reads as TGTGCCAGCAGCTTAGCGTTCCTACCCAATGAAAAACTGTTTTTT.

The V and J genes are TRBV5-4 and TRBJ1-4; tentative D call: TRBD1 (5 bases). The germline CDR1 and CDR2 sequences are SGHNT and YYREEE (reference sequence). Deletions cut 0 bases from V and 2 bases from J, with 14 bases between. The CDR3 is made up of 17 amino acids. The CDR3 DNA reads as TGTGCCAGCAGCTTGGCGGCTGGGGCGGATACTAATGAAAAACTGTTTTTT. The encoded protein is CASSLAAGADTNEKLFF. The complete variable domain, with remaining parts taken from reference TRBV5-4 and TRBJ1-4, reads ETGVTQSPTHLIKTRGQQVTLRCSSQSGHNTVSWYQQALGQGPQFIFQYYREEENGRGNFPPRFSGLQFPNYSSELNVNALELDDSALYLCASSLAAGADTNEKLFFGSGTQLSVL.

In this sample, this clone turned up a few times. The chain is built from TRBV10-3 and TRBJ1-3; D is unclear. The CDR3 runs to 13 residues. The germline gives CDR1 ENHRY, CDR2 SYGVKD. V was clipped by 4 bases and J by 0 bases, with 4 bases between them. The CDR3, as DNA: TGTGCCATCAGTGGAGGCTCTGGAAACACCATATATTTT. Encoded protein: CAISGGSGNTIYF.

This clone was seen many times. The gene calls are TRBV2 and TRBJ2-7; 12 nucleotides line up with TRBD1. V trimming: 4 bases; J trimming: 6 bases; junction bases outside the gene matches: 4. Germline assignment: CDR1 SNHLY and CDR2 FYNNEI. The CDR3 spans 14 residues. The chain's CDR3 is CASSVGTGGSEQYF. CDR3 coding DNA: TGTGCCAGCAGTGTAGGGACAGGGGGCTCCGAGCAGTACTTC. Full variable domain (missing parts from reference TRBV2 and TRBJ2-7): EPEVTQTPSHQVTQMGQEVILRCVPISNHLYFYWYRQILGQKVEFLVSFYNNEISEKSEIFDDQFSVERPDGSNFTLKIRSTKLEDSAMYFCASSVGTGGSEQYFGPGTRLTVT.

This clone has just a few counts. The V and J genes are TRBV19 and TRBJ1-4, with D possibly TRBD1 on 6 matching bases. Trimming cost V 3 bases and J 5 bases, with 16 bases left between them. Germline-derived CDR1 and CDR2 are LNHDA and SQIVND (reference sequence). CDR3 length equals 16 residues. CDR3 amino acids: CASSIRTDGRNEKLFF. The CDR3 DNA follows: TGTGCCAGTAGTATTCGGACAGACGGACGGAATGAAAAACTGTTTTTT.

About this clone: Sequence at one end of the junction differs from germline and may be a read error. The chain combines TRBV7-9 with TRBJ1-1; D unresolved. CDR1 is SEHNR and CDR2 is FQNEAQ in the germline V gene (reference sequence). The CDR3 is 12 residues long. CDR3 loop: CASSSGNHPSLF. In nucleotides, the CDR3 is TGTGCCAGCAGCAGCGGGAATCATCCTTCCCTCTTT.

The sample holds a few counts of this clone. This CDR3 is CASSNGQGAYEQYF. The CDR3 nucleotides are TGCGCCAGCAGCAACGGGCAGGGGGCCTACGAGCAGTACTTC. This chain links TRBV5-1 with TRBJ2-7; 7 bases agree with TRBD1. The CDR3 totals 14 residues. J lost 2 bases, V lost 4 bases, and 6 bases had no gene match. Germline CDR1 and CDR2: SGHRS and YFSETQ.

This chain joins TRBV19 and TRBJ2-2; 8 bases map to TRBD1. The CDR3 length is 15 residues. V was clipped by 4 bases and J by 5 bases; unmatched bases: 6. Germline lookup yields CDR1 LNHDA and CDR2 SQIVND (reference sequence). The chain's CDR3 is CASSKGQGWTGELFF. The CDR3 nucleotides read TGTGCCAGTAGTAAAGGACAGGGATGGACCGGGGAGCTGTTTTTT.

This clone was seen a few times. The rearrangement joins TRBV4-2 to TRBJ1-2; D perhaps matches TRBD1 (5 bases). The V gene's germline CDR1 is LGHNA and CDR2 YNFKEQ. The CDR3 has 14 amino acids. V shed 3 bases and J shed 10 bases, with 18 bases lying between them. The CDR3 is CASSHEGTPSDYTF. In nucleotides, the CDR3 is TGTGCCAGCAGCCATGAAGGGACTCCCTCGGACTACACCTTC.

This clone was counted ten times or more. The CDR3 DNA sequence: TGTGCCAGCAGCTCTACAGGGTGGACTGAAGCTTTCTTT. Protein sequence: CASSSTGWTEAFF. The V and J genes are TRBV5-4 and TRBJ1-1; a weak D match, TRBD1 (6 bases). There are 13 residues in the CDR3. Germline V gene lookup returns CDR1 SGHNT and CDR2 YYREEE (reference sequence). Trimming removed 3 bases from V and 5 bases from J, with 11 bases in between.

The V gene is TRBV9, the J gene TRBJ2-1; weak D call: TRBD1 (6 bases). CDR1 SGDLS and CDR2 YYNGEE come from the germline V gene. V was cut by 3 bases and J by 1 base, with 14 bases left in between. This CDR3 comprises 16 residues. CDR3 sequence: CASSAPGHKSYNEQFF. The CDR3 DNA is TGTGCCAGCAGCGCCCCGGGACACAAATCCTACAATGAGCAGTTCTTC.

This clone appeared a few times. V and J are TRBV2 and TRBJ1-5, with a weak D call TRBD1 (6 bases). Looked up from germline, CDR1 is SNHLY and CDR2 is FYNNEI. V lost 1 base and J lost 7, with 11 bases in between. The CDR3 contains 14 residues. CDR3 coding DNA: TGTGCCAGCAGTGAAGGCGGGGGCCAACAGCCCCAGCATTTT. Its translation: CASSEGGGQQPQHF.

As for this clone: Relative to the germline gene, one junction end is altered; a read error may explain this. This chain uses TRBV5-1 with TRBJ2-7, with D perhaps matching TRBD1 (6 bases). The CDR3 consists of 11 residues. Per germline, CDR1 SGHRS and CDR2 YFSETQ. CDR3 bases: TGCGCCAGCAGCGTAACAGGGCAGAGGCACTTC. It encodes CASSVTGQRHF.

J is TRBJ1-6 and V is TRBV27; TRBD1 agrees at 9 bases. Germline V gives CDR1 MNHEY, CDR2 SMNVEV (reference sequence). This CDR3 is 17 amino acids long. The V gene end was trimmed by 6 bases and the J gene end by 6 bases; junction bases not matched to a gene: 12. The CDR3 loop reads CASSLSVQGAANSPLHF. CDR3 bases: TGTGCCAGCAGCCTTTCCGTACAGGGGGCAGCTAATTCACCCCTCCACTTT.

This clone showed up just a few times. V and J are TRBV6-5 and TRBJ1-4; D remains ambiguous. The CDR3 length is 14 residues. Trimming pared 6 bases from V and 8 bases from J, leaving 16 bases between. Germline CDR1 MNHEY, CDR2 SVGAGI. The CDR3 DNA reads as TGTGCCAGCAGCTATGACATTACGGCCGAAAAACTGTTTTTT. Translation: CASSYDITAEKLFF.

The chain carries TRBV2 and TRBJ2-1, with TRBD1 identical over 11 bases. The CDR3 sequence is 15 residues long. Per germline, CDR1 SNHLY and CDR2 FYNNEI. V dropped 6 bases and J dropped 9; count of bases not matched to a gene: 10. The DNA of the CDR3 is TGTGCCAGCAGGGGGACAGGGGGGACCGTGGTTGAGCAGTTCTTC. Amino acids: CASRGTGGTVVEQFF.

This clone was seen a handful of times. The chain recombines TRBV5-1 with TRBJ1-2, with D maybe TRBD1 (6 bases). The V gene's germline CDR1 is SGHRS and CDR2 YFSETQ. V was pared by 0 bases and J by 7 bases, with 16 bases between. The CDR3 is 15 amino acids. CDR3 sequence: CASSLEPAGVFGYTF. CDR3 nucleotide sequence: TGCGCCAGCAGCTTGGAGCCGGCAGGGGTGTTTGGCTACACCTTC.

V gene TRBV5-4 combines with J gene TRBJ1-2, with 8 bases that match TRBD1. The germline CDR1 and CDR2 sequences are SGHNT and YYREEE (reference sequence). V dropped 4 bases and J dropped 2; count of bases not matched to a gene: 4. This CDR3 contains 14 residues. CDR3 region: CASSLYRGNYGYTF. The CDR3 DNA sequence: TGTGCCAGCAGCCTTTACAGGGGGAACTATGGCTACACCTTC.

The chain is built from TRBV5-1 and TRBJ2-5; D not certain. V gave up 4 bases and J gave up 4 bases, with 17 bases separating them. The CDR3 loop spans 15 amino acids. CDR1 and CDR2 from the germline V gene are SGHRS and YFSETQ. Written as DNA, the CDR3 is TGCGCCAGCAGCCCCCAAAACCCATCGGGAGAGACCCAGTACTTC. Protein sequence: CASSPQNPSGETQYF.

This clone has only a few counts. The rearrangement uses TRBV29-1 and TRBJ1-1, with D maybe TRBD1 (6 bases). Germline lookup yields CDR1 SQVTM and CDR2 ANQGSEA. Trimming took off 6 bases at V and 4 bases at J, with 18 bases between the two ends. The CDR3 is 14 residues long. This CDR3 is CSVGDGKGGTEAFF. CDR3 in DNA: TGCAGCGTCGGGGATGGGAAAGGGGGCACTGAAGCTTTCTTT. Full variable domain (remainder filled in from reference TRBV29-1 and TRBJ1-1): SAVISQKPSRDICQRGTSLTIQCQVDSQVTMMFWYRQQPGQSLTLIATANQGSEATYESGFVIDKFPISRPNLTFSTLTVSNMSPEDSSIYLCSVGDGKGGTEAFFGQGTRLTVV.

The chain uses TRBV27 and TRBJ2-7; 12 bases match TRBD1. The CDR3 spans 16 residues. The germline CDR1 and CDR2 sequences are MNHEY and SMNVEV (reference sequence). V lost 5 bases to trimming and J lost 7 bases; unmatched junction nucleotides: 12. The CDR3: CASSLTFGTGGREQYF. The DNA for the CDR3 is TGTGCCAGCAGTCTCACTTTCGGGACAGGGGGCCGGGAGCAGTACTTC.

At least ten counts were recorded for this clone. J is TRBJ1-6 and V is TRBV7-3, with a possible D match to TRBD1 (5 bases). V gave up 4 bases and J gave up 11 bases, with 12 bases separating them. CDR3 length: 13 amino acids. Germline V gives CDR1 SGHTA, CDR2 FQGTGA. CDR3 in amino acids: CASSSEPGAPLHF. The DNA for the CDR3 is TGTGCCAGCAGCTCCGAACCGGGGGCACCCCTCCACTTT.

This clone turned up a few times. This chain links TRBV7-6 with TRBJ2-7, with TRBD1 matching over 11 bases. The V gene end was trimmed by 6 bases and the J gene end by 2 bases; junction bases not matched to a gene: 12. The germline gives CDR1 SGHVS, CDR2 FNYEAQ. The CDR3 has 17 amino acids. CDR3 amino acids: CASSLTLSGQGAYEQYF. For the CDR3, the DNA is TGTGCCAGCAGTTTGACCTTATCGGGACAGGGGGCCTACGAGCAGTACTTC.

The chain is built from TRBV6-5 and TRBJ1-3; TRBD1 is a possible D gene (6 bases). The CDR3 contains 16 residues. Germline CDR1 and CDR2: MNHEY and SVGAGI. Trimming shortened V by 0 bases and J by 3 bases, and 12 bases separated the two germline ends. The CDR3 region has the DNA TGTGCCAGCAGTTACTCGATGCGGGGGCTTGGAAACACCATATATTTT. Amino acid sequence: CASSYSMRGLGNTIYF.

This chain joins TRBV7-9 and TRBJ1-1, with D maybe TRBD1 (6 bases). CDR1 is SEHNR, CDR2 FQNEAQ, per germline (reference sequence). V was shortened by 5 bases and J by 6 bases, with 13 bases between the two germline ends. This CDR3 has 13 amino acids. CDR3 nucleotides: TGTGCCAGCAGCGTGGCCCCAGGGGCTGAAGCTTTCTTT. Translating it yields CASSVAPGAEAFF.

The chain is built from TRBV6-4 and TRBJ2-4; D unresolved. With 3 bases removed from V and 3 bases from J, the gap between germline ends came to 9 bases. Germline lookup yields CDR1 MRHNA and CDR2 SNTAGT. There are 14 residues in the CDR3. CDR3 nucleotide sequence: TGTGCCAGCAGTGAAACAGCCGACAAAAACATTCAGTACTTC. Translating it yields CASSETADKNIQYF.

DNA for the CDR3: TGTGCCAGCAGCGTAGCGACAGGGCTCGCCGGGGAGCTGTTTTTT. It translates to CASSVATGLAGELFF. V and J are TRBV9 and TRBJ2-2; 7 bases align to TRBD1. Germline values: CDR1 SGDLS, CDR2 YYNGEE. The ends lost 0 bases at V and 6 bases at J; junction bases unmatched: 5. This CDR3 is 15 amino acids long. Full variable domain (outside the CDR3, taken from reference TRBV9 and TRBJ2-2): DSGVTQTPKHLITATGQRVTLRCSPRSGDLSVYWYQQSLDQGLQFLIQYYNGEERAKGNILERFSAQQFPDLHSELNLSSLELGDSALYFCASSVATGLAGELFFGEGSRLTVL.

The chain uses TRBV7-2 and TRBJ1-2; weak D call: TRBD1 (5 bases). The CDR3 is 15 amino acids. V was pared by 5 bases and J by 4 bases, with 17 bases between. Germline assignment: CDR1 SGHTA and CDR2 FQGNSA. As DNA, the CDR3 is TGTGCCAGCAGCCCCGGGGGAGCGAAAGGCTATGGCTACACCTTC. This gives the protein CASSPGGAKGYGYTF.